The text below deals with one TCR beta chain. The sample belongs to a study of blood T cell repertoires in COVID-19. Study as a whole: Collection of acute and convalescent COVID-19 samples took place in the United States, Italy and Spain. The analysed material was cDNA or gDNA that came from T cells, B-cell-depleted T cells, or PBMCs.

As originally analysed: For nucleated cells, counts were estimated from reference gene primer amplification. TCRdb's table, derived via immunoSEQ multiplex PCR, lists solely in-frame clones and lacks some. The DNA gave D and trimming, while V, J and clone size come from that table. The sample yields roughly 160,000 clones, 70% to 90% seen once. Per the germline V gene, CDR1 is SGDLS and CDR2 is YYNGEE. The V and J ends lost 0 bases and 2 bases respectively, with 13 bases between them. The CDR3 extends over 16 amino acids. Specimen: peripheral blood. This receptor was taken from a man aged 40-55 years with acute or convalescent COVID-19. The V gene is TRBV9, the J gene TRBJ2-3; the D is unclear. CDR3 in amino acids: CASSVGAPLHTDTQYF. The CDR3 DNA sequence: TGTGCCAGCAGCGTAGGGGCCCCACTCCACACAGATACGCAGTATTTT.